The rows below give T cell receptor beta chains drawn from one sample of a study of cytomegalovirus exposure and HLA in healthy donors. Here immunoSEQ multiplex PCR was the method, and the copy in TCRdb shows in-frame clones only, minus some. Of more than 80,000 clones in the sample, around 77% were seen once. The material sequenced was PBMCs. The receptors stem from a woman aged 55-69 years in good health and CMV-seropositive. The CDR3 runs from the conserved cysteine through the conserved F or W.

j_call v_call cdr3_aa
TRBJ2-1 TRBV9 CASSLGQYNEQFF
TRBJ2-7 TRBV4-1 CASSPLGTGNEQYF
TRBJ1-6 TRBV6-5 CASSALRDGSSPLHF
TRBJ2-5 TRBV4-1 CASSRASGETQYF
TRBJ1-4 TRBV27 CASSWGTGTEKLFF
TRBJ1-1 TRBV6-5 CASSSPVNTEAFF
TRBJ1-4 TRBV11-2 CASSLGDSEKLFF
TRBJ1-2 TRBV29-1 CSVEDATETNYGYTF
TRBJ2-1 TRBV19 CASSIVTGVNEQFF
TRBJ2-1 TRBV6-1 CASSEAIFLMGPNEQFF
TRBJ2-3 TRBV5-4 CASGAGSNTQYF
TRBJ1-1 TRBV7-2 CASSLADRIQGEAFF
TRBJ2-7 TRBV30 CAWGRTGLTYEQYF
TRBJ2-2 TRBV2 CASSGGQGFNTGELFF
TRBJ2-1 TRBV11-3 CASSLGRREPYNEQFF
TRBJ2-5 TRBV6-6 CASSYSAGGQYF
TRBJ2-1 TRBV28 CASSPSGTGSFF
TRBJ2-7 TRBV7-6 CASSRTSENPYEQYF
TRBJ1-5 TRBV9 CASSPGTVNQPQHF
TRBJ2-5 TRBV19 CASGEGGKTQYF
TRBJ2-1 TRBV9 CASSVEAGVGSYNEQFF
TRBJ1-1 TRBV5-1 CASSTTGMGTEAFF
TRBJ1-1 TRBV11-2 CASSLTVTVFF